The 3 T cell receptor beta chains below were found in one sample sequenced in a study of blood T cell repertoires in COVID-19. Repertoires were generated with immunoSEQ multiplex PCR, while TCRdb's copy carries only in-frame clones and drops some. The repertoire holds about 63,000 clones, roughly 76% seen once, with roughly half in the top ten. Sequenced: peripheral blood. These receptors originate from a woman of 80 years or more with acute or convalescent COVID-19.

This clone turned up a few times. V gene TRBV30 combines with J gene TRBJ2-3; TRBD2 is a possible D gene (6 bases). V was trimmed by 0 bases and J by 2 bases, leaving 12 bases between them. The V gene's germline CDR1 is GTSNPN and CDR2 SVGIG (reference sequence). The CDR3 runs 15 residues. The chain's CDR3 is CAWSVRDGVTDTQYF. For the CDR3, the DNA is TGTGCCTGGAGTGTGCGGGACGGAGTCACAGATACGCAGTATTTT.

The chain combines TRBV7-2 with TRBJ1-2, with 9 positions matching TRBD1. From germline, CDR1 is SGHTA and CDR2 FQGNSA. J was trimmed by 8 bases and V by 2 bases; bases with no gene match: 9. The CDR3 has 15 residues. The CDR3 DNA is TGTGCCAGCAGCTTAATACAGGGGGCTTTGGGCGGCTACACCTTC. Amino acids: CASSLIQGALGGYTF.

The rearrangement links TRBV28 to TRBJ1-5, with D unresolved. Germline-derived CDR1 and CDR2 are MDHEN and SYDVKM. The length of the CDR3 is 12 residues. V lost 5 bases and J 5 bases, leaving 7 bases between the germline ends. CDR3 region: CASSPVYQPQHF. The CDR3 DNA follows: TGTGCCAGCAGTCCCGTATATCAGCCCCAGCATTTT.